One sample yielded the 4 T cell receptor beta chains listed below, sequenced in a study of blood T cell repertoires in COVID-19. Sequenced by immunoSEQ multiplex PCR; TCRdb stores in-frame clones only, minus some. The sample records 200,000 or so clones, around four fifths being singletons. Input material: peripheral blood. The receptors stem from a woman over 75 with COVID-19, enrolled during active disease.

The rearrangement uses TRBV28 and TRBJ1-1; D gene uncertain. V was shortened by 6 bases and J by 10 bases, with 18 bases between the two germline ends. CDR1 and CDR2 from the germline V gene are MDHEN and SYDVKM. The CDR3 has 13 residues. The CDR3 protein is CASSPPGSIRAFF. The CDR3 nucleotides read TGTGCCAGCAGCCCCCCCGGTTCTATTAGAGCTTTCTTT.

The genes are TRBV7-9 and TRBJ2-1; possible D gene TRBD1, 6 bases. The CDR3 sequence is 15 residues long. V lost 2 bases and J 1 base, leaving 9 bases between the germline ends. Germline CDR1 and CDR2: SEHNR and FQNEAQ (reference sequence). The CDR3 loop is CASSLPDRSYNEQFF. CDR3 nucleotide sequence: TGTGCCAGCAGCTTACCCGACAGGTCCTACAATGAGCAGTTCTTC.

V and J are TRBV7-9 and TRBJ1-2, with D possibly being TRBD1 (5 bases). The CDR3 totals 13 residues. Germline CDR1 is SEHNR and CDR2 is FQNEAQ (reference sequence). Trimming took 0 bases from V and 7 from J, leaving 9 bases between them. The CDR3 nucleotides are TGTGCCAGCAGCTTAGCAGGGGCTGGTGGCTACACCTTC. It translates to CASSLAGAGGYTF.

J is TRBJ1-4 and V is TRBV19; TRBD1 might be the D (6 bases). Germline V CDR1 and CDR2: LNHDA, SQIVND (reference sequence). The CDR3 spans 14 residues. Trimming removed 9 bases from V and 0 bases from J, with 11 bases in between. The CDR3 protein is CASGDTSTNEKLFF. CDR3 sequence (DNA): TGTGCCAGCGGGGACACCTCAACTAATGAAAAACTGTTTTTT.